The sequence of this TCR beta chain was determined in a study of blood T cell repertoires in COVID-19. Original methodology: Cell counts per sample came from amplifying reference gene primers. Generated by immunoSEQ multiplex PCR, the TCRdb table keeps only in-frame clones and is missing some. V and J calls plus clone size are reproduced from that table; the DNA served to infer D and trimming. The sample includes 150,000 to 200,000 clones, more than 70% of them seen just once. This CDR3 is 14 amino acids long. J gave up 4 bases and V 5 bases, and 3 bases lay outside the gene matches. This TCR was sampled from a human donor in a cohort sampled during active COVID-19. The V call is TRBV23-1, the J call TRBJ2-5, with 11 bases identical to TRBD1. TRBV23-1 is assigned to the ORF class and has an uncertain function. The material sequenced was peripheral blood. CDR3: CASSAGTGGETQYF. The CDR3, as DNA: TGCGCCAGCAGTGCCGGGACAGGGGGAGAGACCCAGTACTTC.